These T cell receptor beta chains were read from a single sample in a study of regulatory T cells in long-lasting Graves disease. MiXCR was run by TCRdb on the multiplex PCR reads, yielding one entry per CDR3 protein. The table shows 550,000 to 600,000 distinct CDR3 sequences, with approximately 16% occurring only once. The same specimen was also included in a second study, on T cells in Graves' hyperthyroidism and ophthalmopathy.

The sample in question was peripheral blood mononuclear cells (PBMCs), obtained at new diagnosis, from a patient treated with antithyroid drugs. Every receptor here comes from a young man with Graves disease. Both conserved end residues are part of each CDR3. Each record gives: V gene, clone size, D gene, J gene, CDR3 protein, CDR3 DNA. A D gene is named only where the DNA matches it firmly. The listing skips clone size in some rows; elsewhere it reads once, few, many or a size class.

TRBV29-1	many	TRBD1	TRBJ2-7	CSVRDSYYEQYF	TGCAGCGTTAGGGACAGCTACTACGAGCAGTACTTC
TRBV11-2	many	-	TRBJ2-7	CASSLRPQGQNYEQYF	TGTGCCAGCAGCTTACGGCCTCAGGGGCAAAATTACGAGCAGTACTTC
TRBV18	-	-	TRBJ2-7	CASTGGTRDIEQYF	TGTGCCAGCACAGGGGGGACTAGAGACATCGAGCAGTACTTC
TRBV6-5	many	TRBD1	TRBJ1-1	CASSYTGENTEAFF	TGTGCCAGCAGTTACACAGGGGAGAACACTGAAGCTTTCTTT
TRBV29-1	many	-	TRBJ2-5	CSVSANLQETQYF	TGCAGCGTAAGTGCGAACCTCCAAGAGACCCAGTACTTC
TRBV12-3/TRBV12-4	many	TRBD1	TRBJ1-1	CASRTGGTMNTEAFF	TGTGCCAGCCGGACAGGGGGCACCATGAACACTGAAGCTTTCTTT
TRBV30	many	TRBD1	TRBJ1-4	CAAVPDRGLNEKLFF	TGTGCCGCCGTACCGGACAGGGGACTTAATGAAAAACTGTTTTTT
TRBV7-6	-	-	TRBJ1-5	CASSQGRSTQPQHF	TGTGCCAGCAGCCAGGGGAGGAGCACTCAGCCCCAGCATTTT
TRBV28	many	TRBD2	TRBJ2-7	CASSSSVLAGDGHEQYF	TGTGCCAGCAGTTCCAGTGTACTAGCGGGAGACGGACACGAGCAGTACTTC
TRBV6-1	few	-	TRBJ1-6	CASRTVDRTWNSPLHF	TGTGCCAGCAGAACCGTCGACAGGACGTGGAATTCACCCCTCCACTTT
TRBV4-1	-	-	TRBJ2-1	CASSHTGSPHEQFF	TGCGCCAGCAGCCATACCGGGAGTCCCCATGAGCAGTTCTTC
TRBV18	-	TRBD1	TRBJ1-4	CASSPGTEGEEKLFF	TGTGCCAGCTCACCAGGGACAGAAGGTGAAGAAAAACTGTTTTTT
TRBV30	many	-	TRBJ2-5	CAWSVLSSVKTQYF	TGTGCCTGGAGTGTACTTTCTAGCGTGAAGACCCAGTACTTC
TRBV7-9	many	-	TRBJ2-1	CASSSPGRDNEQFF	TGTGCCAGCAGCTCCCCGGGAAGGGACAATGAGCAGTTCTTC
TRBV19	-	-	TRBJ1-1	CASKGWGRGTEAFF	TGTGCCAGTAAAGGGTGGGGTCGGGGCACTGAAGCTTTCTTT
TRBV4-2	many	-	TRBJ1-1	CASSQTTENTEAFF	TGTGCCAGCAGCCAAACGACAGAGAACACTGAAGCTTTCTTT
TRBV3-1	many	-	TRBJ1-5	CASSQTPVGSNQPQHF	TGTGCCAGCAGCCAAACGCCTGTTGGGAGCAATCAGCCCCAGCATTTT
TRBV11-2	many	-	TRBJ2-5	CASSLGRGPGRTQETQYF	TGTGCCAGCAGCTTAGGGAGGGGGCCCGGACGAACCCAAGAGACCCAGTACTTC
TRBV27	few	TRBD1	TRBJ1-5	CASSRTGGWQPQHF	TGTGCCAGCAGTAGGACAGGGGGTTGGCAGCCCCAGCATTTT
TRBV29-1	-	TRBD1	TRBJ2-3	CSVGSTGGADTQYF	TGCAGCGTCGGTTCTACAGGGGGCGCCGATACGCAGTATTTT
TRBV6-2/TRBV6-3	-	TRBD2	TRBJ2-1	CASSYSTAGGSPVVEQFF	TGTGCCAGCAGTTACTCGACAGCGGGAGGGTCGCCGGTGGTTGAGCAGTTCTTC
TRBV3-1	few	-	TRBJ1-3	CASSLRAGGNTIYF	TGTGCCAGCAGTCTTAGGGCTGGTGGAAACACCATATATTTT
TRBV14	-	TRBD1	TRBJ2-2	CASSPMTGDSGELFF	TGTGCCAGCAGCCCTATGACAGGGGATTCCGGGGAGCTGTTTTTT
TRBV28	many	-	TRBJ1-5	CASSSGRFDQHF	TGTGCCAGCAGTTCAGGCAGGTTCGACCAGCATTTT
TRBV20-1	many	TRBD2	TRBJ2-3	CSASWGLAGDTQYF	TGCAGTGCTAGTTGGGGGCTAGCGGGAGATACGCAGTATTTT
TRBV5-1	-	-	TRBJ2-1	CASSLEILAEQFF	TGCGCCAGCAGCTTGGAAATCTTAGCTGAGCAGTTCTTC
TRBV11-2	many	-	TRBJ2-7	CASSSQPYEQYF	TGTGCCAGCAGCTCCCAGCCCTACGAGCAGTACTTC
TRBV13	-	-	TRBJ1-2	CASSDRTRAGYTF	TGTGCCAGCAGCGACCGGACAAGGGCCGGCTACACCTTC
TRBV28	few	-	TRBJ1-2	CASRPDGEVRLGGYTF	TGTGCCAGCAGACCTGACGGAGAGGTCAGGTTGGGTGGCTACACCTTC
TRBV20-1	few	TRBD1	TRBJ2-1	CSATSGTAYNEQFF	TGCAGTGCTACCTCGGGGACAGCTTACAATGAGCAGTTCTTC
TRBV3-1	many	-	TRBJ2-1	CASSHSSGNEQFF	TGTGCCAGCAGCCATTCGTCCGGCAATGAGCAGTTCTTC
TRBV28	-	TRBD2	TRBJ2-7	CASSFAVGGGYYEQYF	TGTGCCAGCAGTTTTGCCGTGGGGGGAGGGTACTACGAGCAGTACTTC
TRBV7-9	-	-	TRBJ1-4	CASSPDGLGNEKLFF	TGTGCCAGCAGCCCGGACGGGTTGGGGAATGAAAAACTGTTTTTT
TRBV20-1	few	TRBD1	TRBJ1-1	CSAQDREAFF	TGCAGTGCTCAGGACAGGGAAGCTTTCTTT
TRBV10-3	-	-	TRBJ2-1	CAIRSRTPTGEQFF	TGTGCCATCAGGAGTCGGACTCCGACCGGTGAGCAGTTCTTC
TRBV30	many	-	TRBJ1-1	CAWSVRENTEAFF	TGTGCCTGGAGTGTACGAGAGAACACTGAAGCTTTCTTT
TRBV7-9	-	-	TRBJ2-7	CASSPQGRLEQYF	TGTGCCAGCAGCCCCCAGGGGCGTCTCGAGCAGTACTTC
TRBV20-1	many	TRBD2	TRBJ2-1	CSARDGREGQNEQFF	TGCAGTGCTAGAGATGGGAGGGAGGGCCAGAATGAGCAGTTCTTC
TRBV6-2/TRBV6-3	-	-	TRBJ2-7	CASAYYEQYF	TGTGCCAGCGCGTACTACGAGCAGTACTTC
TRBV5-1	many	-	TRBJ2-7	CASSLLGTLEQYF	TGCGCCAGCAGCTTGCTAGGGACCCTCGAGCAGTACTTC